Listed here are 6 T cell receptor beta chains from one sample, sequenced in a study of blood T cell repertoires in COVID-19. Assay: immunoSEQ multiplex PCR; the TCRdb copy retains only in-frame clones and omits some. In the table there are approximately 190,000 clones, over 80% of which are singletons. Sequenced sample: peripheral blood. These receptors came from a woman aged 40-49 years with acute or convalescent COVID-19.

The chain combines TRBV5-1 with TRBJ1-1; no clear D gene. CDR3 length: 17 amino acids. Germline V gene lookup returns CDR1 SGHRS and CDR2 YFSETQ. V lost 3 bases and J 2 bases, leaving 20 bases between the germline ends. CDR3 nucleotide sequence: TGCGCCAGCAGCTCGAGAGGGAATACATCCCCCAACACTGAAGCTTTCTTT. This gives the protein CASSSRGNTSPNTEAFF.

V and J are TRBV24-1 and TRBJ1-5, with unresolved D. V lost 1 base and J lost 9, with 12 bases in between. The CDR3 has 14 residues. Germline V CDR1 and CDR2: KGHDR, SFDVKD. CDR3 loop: CATSDFRSPGPQHF. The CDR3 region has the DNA TGTGCCACCAGTGATTTCCGGAGCCCGGGGCCCCAGCATTTT.

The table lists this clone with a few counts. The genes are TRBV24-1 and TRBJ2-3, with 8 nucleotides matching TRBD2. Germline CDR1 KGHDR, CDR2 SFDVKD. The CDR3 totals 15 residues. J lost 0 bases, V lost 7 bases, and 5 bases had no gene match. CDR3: CATSVSGTSTDTQYF. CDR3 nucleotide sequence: TGTGCCACCAGCGTTAGCGGGACCAGCACAGATACGCAGTATTTT.

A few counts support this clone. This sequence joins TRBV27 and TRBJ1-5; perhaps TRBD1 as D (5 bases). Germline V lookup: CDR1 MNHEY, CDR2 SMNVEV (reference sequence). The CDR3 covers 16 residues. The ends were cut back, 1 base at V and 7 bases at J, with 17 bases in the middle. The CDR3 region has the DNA TGTGCCAGCAGTTTATTCGGTGGGGGGGTTGGGCAGCCCCAGCATTTT. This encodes CASSLFGGGVGQPQHF.

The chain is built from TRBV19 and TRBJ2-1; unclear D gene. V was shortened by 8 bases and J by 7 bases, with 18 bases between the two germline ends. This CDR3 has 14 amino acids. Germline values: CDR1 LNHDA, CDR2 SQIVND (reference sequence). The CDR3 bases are TGTGCCAGTGGCCATGGTTCTCCCTGGAATGAGCAGTTCTTC. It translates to CASGHGSPWNEQFF. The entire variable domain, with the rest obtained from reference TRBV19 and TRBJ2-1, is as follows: DGGITQSPKYLFRKEGQNVTLSCEQNLNHDAMYWYRQDPGQGLRLIYYSQIVNDFQKGDIAEGYSVSREKKESFPLTVTSAQKNPTAFYLCASGHGSPWNEQFFGPGTRLTVL.

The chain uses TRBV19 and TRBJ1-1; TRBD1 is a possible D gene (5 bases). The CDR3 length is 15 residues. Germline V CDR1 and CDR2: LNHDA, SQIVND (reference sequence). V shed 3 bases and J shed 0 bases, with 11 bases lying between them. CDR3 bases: TGTGCCAGTAGTATGCAGGGAACCATGAACACTGAAGCTTTCTTT. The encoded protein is CASSMQGTMNTEAFF.